This T cell receptor (beta chain) was identified in a study of T-cell memory formation after mild COVID-19. At the level of the study: Largely donor-specific TCR clusters were found. Whole-study results and caveats: Clones contracting day 15 to 85 were balanced CD4/CD8; later expanders leaned CD4+. Mainly CM and EM harbored the contracting CD4+ clones; mainly EMRA harbored the CD8+ ones.

Trimming removed 0 bases at V and 3 bases at J, with 9 bases between. Per germline, CDR1 SGHAT and CDR2 FQNNGV. The CDR3 covers 15 residues. Constant-segment-primed 5'RACE gave TCR alpha and TCR beta cDNA libraries with sample barcodes and UMIs. From the 5' RACE reads, TCRdb called clonotypes with MiXCR, one entry per CDR3 protein. The sample lists about 200,000 distinct CDR3 sequences; around 9.1% were seen once. There are a few counts of this clonotype. What it recognizes is unknown. The chain has TRBV11-2 and TRBJ2-4, with D unresolved. Sequenced sample: PBMCs or a T cell subset sorted from them (not recorded which). The receptor's source is a young man who had mild COVID-19 (a few samples of this study predate the infection). Cell type and time point are not known. The CDR3 sequence: CASSLDLWGKNIQYF. The CDR3 DNA reads as TGTGCCAGCAGCTTAGATCTGTGGGGCAAAAACATTCAGTACTTC.